Each of the 2 T cell receptor beta chains below was sequenced from the same sample in a study of Ad26.COV2.S vaccination and SARS-CoV-2 variants. Sequencing used immunoSEQ multiplex PCR; TCRdb keeps in-frame clones, though not all of them. In the table there are hundreds of thousands of clones, roughly nine tenths of which are singletons. Treatment reported: some 20 received Ad26.COV2.S at low or high dose, single or two shots; about 5 received placebo; per-sample allocation not given. The investigators took samples on day 63 after the first vaccine or placebo injection. This sample comprised peripheral blood, obtained in a trial of Ad26.COV2.S vaccine versus placebo. These receptors all come from a person between 18 and 59 years old who received the Ad26.COV2.S COVID-19 vaccine or a placebo.

This chain joins TRBV4-1 and TRBJ1-5, with a weak D call TRBD1 (5 bases). Trimming shortened V by 1 base and J by 7 bases, and 11 bases separated the two germline ends. Germline V gene data show CDR1 as MGHRA and CDR2 as YSYEKL. The CDR3 length is 14 residues. CDR3 sequence: CASSQGGVGQPQHF. The CDR3 coding sequence is TGCGCCAGCAGCCAAGGGGGGGTTGGGCAGCCCCAGCATTTT.

V usage is TRBV19 and J usage is TRBJ1-1; a possible D gene is TRBD1 (5 bases). Deletions cut 8 bases from V and 8 bases from J, with 15 bases between. From germline, CDR1 is LNHDA and CDR2 SQIVND (reference sequence). The CDR3 spans 12 residues. Here the CDR3 reads CASAGTRLEAFF. The CDR3 DNA is TGTGCCAGTGCCGGGACCCGCCTAGAAGCTTTCTTT.